This T cell receptor (beta chain) was identified in a study of T cells expressing NK-cell markers. Turning to the study itself: Repertoire data for TCR beta were derived from sorted T cells (CD3+CD56+NKG2C+, CD3+CD56+NKG2C- and CD3+CD56-NKG2C+). Notes on the study in general: The contribution of dominant NKG2C+ clonotypes to CD8+ T cells in several donors was roughly 1.0-7.5%. Also leading the CD3+CD56-NKG2C+ fraction in a few donors were these clonotypes. Specificity for HCMV among expanded NKG2C+ T cell clones was not established.

After re-calling the 5' RACE reads, TCRdb lists one entry per CDR3 protein, DNA absent. This repertoire includes about 150,000 distinct CDR3 sequences. With respect to this clonotype: Its antigen remains unknown.

The CDR3 contains 17 residues. Germline values: CDR1 DFQATT, CDR2 SNEGSKA (reference sequence). The sequencing sample was made of blood T cells: a sorted CD56 or NKG2C T cell subset, CD4+ or CD8+ T cells, or bulk PBMC T cells (not recorded which). The TCR was taken from a woman between 50 and 59 years old in good health. The chain is built from TRBV20-1 and TRBJ2-3; the D gene TCRdb calls, TRBD1, cannot be checked with no DNA. Here the CDR3 reads CSARDGGGEGVVDTQYF.